Presented here are 3 T cell receptor beta chains from one specimen sequenced in a study of OX40 agonist ivuxolimab in advanced cancers. The repertoire was sequenced with immunoSEQ multiplex PCR; TCRdb's copy has only in-frame clones and lacks some. The sample records approximately 49,000 clones, 85% being singletons. This sample comprised CD4+ or CD8+ T cells sorted from blood, obtained in a trial of the OX40 agonist ivuxolimab. The receptor source for this set is an adult with an advanced solid tumor such as melanoma, head and neck, liver or kidney cancer.

V usage is TRBV27 and J usage is TRBJ2-5; D might be TRBD2 (6 bases). Between the trimmed V and J ends, which lost 3 bases and 5 bases, there was a span of 13 bases. This CDR3 comprises 14 residues. Germline V gene lookup returns CDR1 MNHEY and CDR2 SMNVEV (reference sequence). For the CDR3, the DNA is TGTGCCAGCAGTTTGGGACTGGGGAGCGAGACCCAGTACTTC. It encodes CASSLGLGSETQYF.

The CDR3 here is CASSRQGTHEQYV. Here the CDR3 DNA reads TGTGCCAGCAGTAGACAGGGGACCCACGAGCAGTACGTC. The rearrangement uses TRBV28 and TRBJ2-7; TRBD1 matches 8 bases. J lost 5 bases, V lost 5 bases, and 5 bases had no gene match. The CDR3 is made up of 13 amino acids. Germline values: CDR1 MDHEN, CDR2 SYDVKM.

V is TRBV7-9 and J is TRBJ2-4; 7 positions agree with TRBD1. CDR1 is SEHNR, CDR2 FQNEAQ, per germline (reference sequence). V shed 1 base and J 8 bases; nucleotides not matched to a gene: 5. The CDR3 is 14 amino acids. This chain's CDR3 is CASSLEGGADIQYF. CDR3 DNA: TGTGCCAGCAGCTTAGAAGGGGGCGCGGACATTCAGTACTTC.